This T cell receptor beta chain was captured by sequencing in a study of T-cell memory formation after mild COVID-19. Study-wide points: The study found balanced CD4/CD8 in clones contracting day 15 to 85 and a CD4+ lean in later expanders. For contracting clones, CD4+ ones sat mainly in CM and EM, CD8+ in EMRA.

Using its own MiXCR run on the 5' RACE reads, TCRdb lists one record per CDR3 protein. The data contain around 200,000 distinct CDR3 sequences, 15% to 20% of them singletons. A word on this clonotype: Antigen: not known.

The sequence came from a man younger than 30 who had mild COVID-19 (a few samples of this study predate the infection). Cell type and time point are not known. The sequenced sample consisted of PBMCs or a T cell subset sorted from them (not recorded which).

The CDR3 loop reads CSASTGIPGYTF. As DNA, the CDR3 is TGCAGCGCTAGTACAGGGATTCCTGGCTACACCTTC. The chain couples TRBV29-1 to TRBJ1-2, with D perhaps TRBD1 (6 bases). CDR1 SQVTM and CDR2 ANQGSEA come from the germline V gene. This CDR3 spans 12 amino acids. V shed 7 bases and J shed 7 bases, with 16 bases lying between them. Variable domain in full (rest from reference TRBV29-1 and TRBJ1-2): SAVISQKPSRDICQRGTSLTIQCQVDSQVTMMFWYRQQPGQSLTLIATANQGSEATYESGFVIDKFPISRPNLTFSTLTVSNMSPEDSSIYLCSASTGIPGYTFGSGTRLTVV.